The 8 T cell receptor beta chains below were found in one sample sequenced in a study of blood T cell repertoires in COVID-19. Sequenced by immunoSEQ multiplex PCR; TCRdb stores in-frame clones only, minus some. The table has about 63,000 clones, around 79% seen once. Sequences were obtained from peripheral blood. The receptor source for this set is a human donor in a cohort sampled during active COVID-19.

The genes are TRBV6-6 and TRBJ2-2; TRBD1 agrees at 9 bases. V was pared by 0 bases and J by 5 bases, with 4 bases of the junction left unmatched. This CDR3 comprises 16 residues. CDR1 MNHNY and CDR2 SVGAGI come from the germline V gene (reference sequence). CDR3 residues: CASSYSGQGHTGELFF. CDR3 bases: TGTGCCAGCAGTTACTCGGGACAGGGACATACCGGGGAGCTGTTTTTT.

The gene calls are TRBV9 and TRBJ2-7; 14 positions match TRBD2. The CDR3 is 15 amino acids. Germline V gives CDR1 SGDLS, CDR2 YYNGEE. V trimming: 3 bases; J trimming: 7 bases; junction bases outside the gene matches: 6. The CDR3 is CASSAGTSGRREQYF. The CDR3 DNA reads TGTGCCAGCAGCGCCGGGACTAGCGGGAGAAGGGAGCAGTACTTC.

The chain links TRBV7-3 to TRBJ2-7; a weak D match, TRBD2 (7 bases). CDR1 and CDR2 (germline): SGHTA, FQGTGA. Trimming cost V 10 bases and J 6 bases, with 19 bases left between them. The CDR3 extends over 13 amino acids. CDR3 bases: TGTGCCAAAATCGGGGGGCCTCGACCCGAGCAGTACTTC. It specifies CAKIGGPRPEQYF.

The V call is TRBV28, the J call TRBJ1-5, with unresolved D. There are 13 residues in the CDR3. Between the trimmed V and J ends, which lost 4 bases and 5 bases, there was a span of 9 bases. In germline, CDR1 is MDHEN, CDR2 SYDVKM. The CDR3 protein is CASSYFLYQPQHF. The CDR3, as DNA: TGTGCCAGCAGTTACTTCCTGTATCAGCCCCAGCATTTT.

V gene TRBV18 combines with J gene TRBJ2-6; 11 nucleotides agree with TRBD1. The germline V gene encodes CDR1 KGHSH and CDR2 LQKENI. This CDR3 is built from 18 residues. V shed 4 bases, J shed 0 bases, and the junction held 5 bases outside the gene matches. CDR3 DNA sequence: TGTGCCAGCTCACTAGGGACAGGGGGGCTCTCTGGGGCCAACGTCCTGACTTTC. This sequence encodes CASSLGTGGLSGANVLTF. Full variable domain (remainder filled in from reference TRBV18 and TRBJ2-6): NAGVMQNPRHLVRRRGQEARLRCSPMKGHSHVYWYRQLPEEGLKFMVYLQKENIIDESGMPKERFSAEFPKEGPSILRIQQVVRGDSAAYFCASSLGTGGLSGANVLTFGAGSRLTVL.

This clone showed up just a few times. This chain links TRBV11-3 with TRBJ2-7, with 7 nucleotides matching TRBD1. Germline V gene lookup returns CDR1 SGHNT and CDR2 YENEEA. CDR3 length: 17 residues. V was pared by 0 bases and J by 1 base, with 9 bases of the junction left unmatched. The CDR3: CASSLDPLTGKSYEQYF. DNA for the CDR3: TGTGCCAGCAGCTTAGATCCCCTGACAGGGAAGTCCTACGAGCAGTACTTC.

This sequence joins TRBV3-1 (or the pseudogene TRBV3-2) and TRBJ2-7; D is ambiguous. Trimming took 4 bases from V and 3 from J, leaving 10 bases between them. The CDR3 extends over 13 amino acids. Per germline, CDR1 LGHDT and CDR2 YNNKEL (reference sequence). CDR3 DNA: TGTGCCAGCAGCCGATTCTCGGGCTACGAGCAGTACTTC. Translating gives CASSRFSGYEQYF.

The rearrangement joins TRBV18 to TRBJ1-5, with TRBD1 identical over 8 bases. J gave up 3 bases and V 8 bases, and 9 bases lay outside the gene matches. The CDR3 consists of 15 residues. From germline, CDR1 is KGHSH and CDR2 LQKENI. CDR3 in DNA: TGTGCCAGCACGCGAGGGACAGGAACCAATCAGCCCCAGCATTTT. Translated, it gives CASTRGTGTNQPQHF.